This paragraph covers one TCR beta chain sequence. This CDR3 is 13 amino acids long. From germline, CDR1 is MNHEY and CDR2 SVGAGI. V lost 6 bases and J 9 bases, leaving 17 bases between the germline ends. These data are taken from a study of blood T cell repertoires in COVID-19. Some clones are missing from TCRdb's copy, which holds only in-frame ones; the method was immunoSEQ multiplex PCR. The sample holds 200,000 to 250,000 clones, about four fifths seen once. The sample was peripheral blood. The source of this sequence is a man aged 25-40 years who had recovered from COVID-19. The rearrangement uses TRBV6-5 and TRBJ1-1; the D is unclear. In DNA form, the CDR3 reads TGTGCCAGCAGGGATCCAATACTAATCAAAGCTTTCTTT. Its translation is CASRDPILIKAFF.